What follows are 5 T cell receptor beta chains derived from one specimen sequenced in a study of blood T cell repertoires in COVID-19. Libraries were prepared by immunoSEQ multiplex PCR; TCRdb keeps only in-frame clonotypes and omits some of them. The profile shows 150,000 to 200,000 clones, approximately 88% of them singletons. Sequencing was performed on PBMCs or T cells enriched from blood (not recorded which). The receptors here all came from a man between 65 and 80 years old who had been exposed to COVID-19.

This chain links TRBV12-5 with TRBJ2-1, with a weak D call TRBD1 (5 bases). V shed 5 bases and J shed 8 bases, with 22 bases lying between them. Germline V CDR1 and CDR2: LGHNT, FRNRAP. The CDR3 runs to 16 residues. The chain's CDR3 is CASGKGSGITVDEQFF. DNA for the CDR3: TGTGCTAGTGGTAAAGGTTCAGGGATCACGGTTGATGAGCAGTTCTTC.

This clone was found a few times. The V gene is TRBV4-1, the J gene TRBJ2-7; 9 bases line up with TRBD1. V lost 5 bases, J lost 2 bases, and 7 bases stayed unmatched. Germline lookup yields CDR1 MGHRA and CDR2 YSYEKL. The CDR3 is 15 amino acids. The CDR3 reads CASSFDRGTTYEQYF. CDR3 bases: TGCGCCAGCAGCTTCGACAGGGGGACAACCTACGAGCAGTACTTC.

This chain links TRBV6-6 with TRBJ2-7; the match to TRBD1 covers 8 bases. V was pared by 2 bases and J by 12 bases, with 9 bases of the junction left unmatched. CDR3 length: 13 amino acids. Per the germline V gene, CDR1 is MNHNY and CDR2 is SVGAGI (reference sequence). DNA for the CDR3: TGTGCCAGCAGTTACCAGACAGGGGCTCAGGGGTACTTC. It yields the protein CASSYQTGAQGYF.

The chain couples TRBV6-2 or TRBV6-3 to TRBJ1-2, with 8 bases identical to TRBD1. CDR3 size: 13 residues. The germline gives CDR1 MNHEY, CDR2 SVGEGT. V shed 2 bases and J 9 bases; nucleotides not matched to a gene: 5. DNA for the CDR3: TGTGCCAGCAGTTACGGGCAGGGGGCAAGCTACACCTTC. Translated, it gives CASSYGQGASYTF.

This chain connects TRBV5-4 to TRBJ1-5; D possibly corresponds to TRBD1 (5 bases). This CDR3 has 13 residues. Trimming took off 2 bases at V and 6 bases at J, with 9 bases between the two ends. Germline V gene lookup returns CDR1 SGHNT and CDR2 YYREEE (reference sequence). CDR3 DNA sequence: TGTGCCAGCAGCTTCGGGGGGATTCAGCCCCAGCATTTT. As protein: CASSFGGIQPQHF.